The clone carrying this T cell receptor (beta chain) appeared many times. These data belong to a study of CD8+CD57+ T cells in acquired aplastic anemia. Looking at the study overall: Average DNA yield from sorted CD4+ and CD8+ cells was around 3.2 ug.

All sequencing subjects had displayed CD8+CD57+ cell expansion on flow cytometry. Genomic DNA constituted the template upon which TCR beta VDJ and CDR3 profiling was performed. In TCRdb, the reads were re-called with MiXCR into one record per CDR3 protein. The top ten clones hold under 15% of a sample with some 180,000 distinct CDR3 sequences, approximately 48% of them seen once. The germline CDR1 and CDR2 sequences are SGHNT and YYREEE (reference sequence). J lost 3 bases, V lost 0 bases, and 5 bases had no gene match. This CDR3 comprises 15 residues. V and J are TRBV5-4 and TRBJ2-7; the match to TRBD2 covers 8 bases. The clonotype was recovered from a human donor with aplastic anemia. Sequences were obtained from sorted CD4+, CD8+, or CD8+CD57+ T cells (not recorded which) from PBMCs. CDR3 protein: CASSLGTSSYYEQYF. The DNA of the CDR3 is TGTGCCAGCAGCTTGGGGACTAGCTCATACTACGAGCAGTACTTC.